This T cell receptor beta chain was captured by sequencing in a study of T cells expressing NK-cell markers. Study-level information: Sequencing of TCR beta repertoires drew on sorted CD3+CD56+NKG2C+, CD3+CD56+NKG2C- and CD3+CD56-NKG2C+ T cells.

This CDR3 contains 17 residues. The germline gives CDR1 MNHEY, CDR2 SVGAGI. Notes on this clonotype: Its target is not known.

TCRdb reprocessed the 5' RACE reads and stores each CDR3 protein as one record, lacking DNA. This sample contains about 380,000 distinct CDR3 sequences. Study-wide results and caveats: In a group of several donors, dominant NKG2C+ clonotypes represented about 1.0-8% of CD8+ T cells.

The sample taken for sequencing was blood T cells: a sorted CD56 or NKG2C T cell subset, CD4+ or CD8+ T cells, or bulk PBMC T cells (not recorded which). The rearrangement joins TRBV6-5 to TRBJ2-7; there is no DNA to check the TCRdb D call of TRBD2. The TCR sequence derives from a man between 18 and 69 years old in good health. The CDR3 loop is CASSSLKRGRSTYEQYF.